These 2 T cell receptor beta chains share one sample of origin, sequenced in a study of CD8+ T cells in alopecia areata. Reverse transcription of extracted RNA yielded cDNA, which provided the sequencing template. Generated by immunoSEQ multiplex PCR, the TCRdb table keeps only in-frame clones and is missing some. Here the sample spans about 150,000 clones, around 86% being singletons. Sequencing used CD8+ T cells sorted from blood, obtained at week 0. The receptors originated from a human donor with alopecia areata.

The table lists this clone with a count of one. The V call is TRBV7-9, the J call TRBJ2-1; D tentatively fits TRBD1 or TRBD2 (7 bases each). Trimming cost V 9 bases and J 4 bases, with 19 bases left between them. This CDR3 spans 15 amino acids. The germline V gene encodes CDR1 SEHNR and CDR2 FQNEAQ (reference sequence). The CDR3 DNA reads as TGTGCCAGTTTGCAGGCAGGGGGGGATTACAATGAGCAGTTCTTC. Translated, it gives CASLQAGGDYNEQFF.

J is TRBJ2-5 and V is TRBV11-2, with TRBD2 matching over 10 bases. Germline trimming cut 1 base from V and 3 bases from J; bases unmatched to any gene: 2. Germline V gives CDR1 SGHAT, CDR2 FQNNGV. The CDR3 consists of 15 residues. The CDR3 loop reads CASSLVLAGEETQYF. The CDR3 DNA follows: TGTGCCAGCAGCTTAGTTCTAGCGGGAGAAGAGACCCAGTACTTC.